Included here is one T cell receptor beta chain sequence, with context. These data belong to a study of blood T cell repertoires in COVID-19. From germline, CDR1 is SGHRS and CDR2 YFSETQ. Trimming cost V 2 bases and J 2 bases; bases outside gene matches: 5. This CDR3 spans 15 amino acids. Assay used: immunoSEQ multiplex PCR; TCRdb lists only in-frame clones, some missing. The sample yields 200,000 to 250,000 clones, approximately 85% seen once. Sequencing input: peripheral blood. The chain combines TRBV5-1 with TRBJ2-3; 7 nucleotides match TRBD2. The TCR sequence derives from a man aged 50-59 years with COVID-19, enrolled during active disease. The DNA for the CDR3 is TGCGCCAGCAGCTTTAGCGGGTCGTCCACAGATACGCAGTATTTT. This sequence encodes CASSFSGSSTDTQYF.